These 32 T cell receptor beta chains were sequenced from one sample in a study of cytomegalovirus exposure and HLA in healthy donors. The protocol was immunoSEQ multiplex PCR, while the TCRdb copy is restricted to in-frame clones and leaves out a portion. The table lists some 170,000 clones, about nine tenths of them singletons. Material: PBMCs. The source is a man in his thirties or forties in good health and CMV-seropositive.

The CDR3 DNA is TGTGCCAGTAGTAAGGGGCCCTCCTACGAGCAGTACTTC. Protein sequence: CASSKGPSYEQYF. The J gene is TRBJ2-7, the V gene TRBV19; weak D call: TRBD1 (5 bases). The CDR3 spans 13 residues. V gave up 4 bases and J gave up 0 bases, with 7 bases separating them. Germline lookup yields CDR1 LNHDA and CDR2 SQIVND (reference sequence).

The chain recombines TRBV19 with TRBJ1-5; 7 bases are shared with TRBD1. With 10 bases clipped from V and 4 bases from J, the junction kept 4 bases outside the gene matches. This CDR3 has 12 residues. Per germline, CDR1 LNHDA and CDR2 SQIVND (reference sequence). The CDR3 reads CATQGENQPQHF. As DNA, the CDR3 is TGTGCCACCCAGGGGGAGAATCAGCCCCAGCATTTT.

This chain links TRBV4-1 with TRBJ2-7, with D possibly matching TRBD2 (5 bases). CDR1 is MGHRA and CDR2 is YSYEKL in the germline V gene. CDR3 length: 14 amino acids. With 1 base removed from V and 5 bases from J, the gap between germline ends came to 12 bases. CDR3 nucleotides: TGCGCCAGCAGCCAAGTGTACCGGGATGACGAGCAGTACTTC. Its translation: CASSQVYRDDEQYF.

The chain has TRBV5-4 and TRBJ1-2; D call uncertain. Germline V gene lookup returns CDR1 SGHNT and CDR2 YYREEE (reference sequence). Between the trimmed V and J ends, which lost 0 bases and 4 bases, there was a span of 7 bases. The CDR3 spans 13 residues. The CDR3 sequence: CASSLAGVYGYTF. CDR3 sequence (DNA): TGTGCCAGCAGCTTGGCCGGGGTCTATGGCTACACCTTC.

The chain's CDR3 is CASSQGPTEAFF. In nucleotides, the CDR3 is TGTGCCAGCAGCCAGGGCCCCACTGAAGCTTTCTTT. This sequence joins TRBV5-4 and TRBJ1-1; D perhaps matches TRBD1 (5 bases). This CDR3 comprises 12 residues. Germline CDR1 SGHNT, CDR2 YYREEE (reference sequence). The V end lost 4 bases, the J end lost 4 bases, and 8 bases lay between the germline ends.

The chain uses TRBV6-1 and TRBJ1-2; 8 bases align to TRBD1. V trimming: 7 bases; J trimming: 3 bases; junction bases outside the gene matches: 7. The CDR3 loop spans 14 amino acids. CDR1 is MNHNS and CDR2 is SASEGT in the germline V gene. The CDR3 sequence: CASTLYRGDYGYTF. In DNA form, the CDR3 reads TGTGCCAGCACCCTTTACAGGGGGGACTATGGCTACACCTTC.

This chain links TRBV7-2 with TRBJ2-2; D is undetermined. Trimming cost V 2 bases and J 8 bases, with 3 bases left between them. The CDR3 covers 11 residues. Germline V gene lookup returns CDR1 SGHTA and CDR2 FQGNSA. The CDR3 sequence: CASSLHGELFF. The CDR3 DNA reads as TGTGCCAGCAGCTTACATGGGGAGCTGTTTTTT.

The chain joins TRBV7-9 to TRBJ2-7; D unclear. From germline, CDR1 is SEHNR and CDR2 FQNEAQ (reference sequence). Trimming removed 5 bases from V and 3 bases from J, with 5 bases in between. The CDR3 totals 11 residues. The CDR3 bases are TGTGCCAGCAGCCCTCTCTACGAGCAGTACTTC. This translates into CASSPLYEQYF.

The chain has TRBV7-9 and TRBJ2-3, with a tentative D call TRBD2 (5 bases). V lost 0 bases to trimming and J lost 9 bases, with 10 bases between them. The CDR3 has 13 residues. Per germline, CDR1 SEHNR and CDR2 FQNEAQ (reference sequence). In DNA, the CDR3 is TGTGCCAGCAGCTTAGCTGGGCTAGCCACGCAGTATTTT. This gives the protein CASSLAGLATQYF.

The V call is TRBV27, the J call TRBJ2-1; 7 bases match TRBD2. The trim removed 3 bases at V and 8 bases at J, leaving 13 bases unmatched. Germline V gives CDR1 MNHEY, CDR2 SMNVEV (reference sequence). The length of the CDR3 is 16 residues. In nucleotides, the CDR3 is TGTGCCAGCAGTTTCAACGGACTAGTTGACTCTCATGAGCAGTTCTTC. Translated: CASSFNGLVDSHEQFF.

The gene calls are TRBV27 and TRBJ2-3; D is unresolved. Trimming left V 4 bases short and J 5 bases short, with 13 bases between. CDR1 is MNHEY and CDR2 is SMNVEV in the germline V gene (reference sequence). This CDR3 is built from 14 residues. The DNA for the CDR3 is TGTGCCAGCAGTTCCATGGAACGGCGAGATACGCAGTATTTT. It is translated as CASSSMERRDTQYF.

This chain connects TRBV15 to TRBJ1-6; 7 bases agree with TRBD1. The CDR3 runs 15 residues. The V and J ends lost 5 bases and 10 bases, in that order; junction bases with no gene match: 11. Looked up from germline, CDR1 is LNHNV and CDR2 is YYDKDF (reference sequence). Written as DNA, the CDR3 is TGTGCCACCAGCGCAGACAGGGCGGGGGGCTCACCCCTCCACTTT. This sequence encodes CATSADRAGGSPLHF.

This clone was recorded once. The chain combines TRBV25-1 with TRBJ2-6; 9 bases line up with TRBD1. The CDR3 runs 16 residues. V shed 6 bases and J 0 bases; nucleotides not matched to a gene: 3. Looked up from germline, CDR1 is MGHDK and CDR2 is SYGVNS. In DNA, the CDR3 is TGTGCCAGCAGGACAGGGGGAAACTCTGGGGCCAACGTCCTGACTTTC. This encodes CASRTGGNSGANVLTF.

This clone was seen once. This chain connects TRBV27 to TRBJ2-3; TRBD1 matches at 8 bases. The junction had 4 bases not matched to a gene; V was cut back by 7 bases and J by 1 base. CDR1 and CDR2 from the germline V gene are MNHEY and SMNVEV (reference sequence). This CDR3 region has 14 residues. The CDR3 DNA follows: TGTGCCAGCAAGGGGACAGGCCGCACAGATACGCAGTATTTT. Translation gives CASKGTGRTDTQYF.

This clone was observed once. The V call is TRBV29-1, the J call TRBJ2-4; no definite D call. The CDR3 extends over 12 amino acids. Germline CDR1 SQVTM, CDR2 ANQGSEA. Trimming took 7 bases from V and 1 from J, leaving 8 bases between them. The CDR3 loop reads CSGSGAKNIQYF. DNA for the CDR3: TGCAGCGGTTCCGGGGCCAAAAACATTCAGTACTTC. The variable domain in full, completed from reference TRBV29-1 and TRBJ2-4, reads SAVISQKPSRDICQRGTSLTIQCQVDSQVTMMFWYRQQPGQSLTLIATANQGSEATYESGFVIDKFPISRPNLTFSTLTVSNMSPEDSSIYLCSGSGAKNIQYFGAGTRLSVL.

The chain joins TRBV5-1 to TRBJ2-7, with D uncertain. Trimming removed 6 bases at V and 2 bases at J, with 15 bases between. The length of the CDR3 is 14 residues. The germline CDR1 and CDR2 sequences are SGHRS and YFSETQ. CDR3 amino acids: CASNPELAPYEQYF. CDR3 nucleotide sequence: TGCGCCAGCAACCCGGAGCTGGCCCCCTACGAGCAGTACTTC.

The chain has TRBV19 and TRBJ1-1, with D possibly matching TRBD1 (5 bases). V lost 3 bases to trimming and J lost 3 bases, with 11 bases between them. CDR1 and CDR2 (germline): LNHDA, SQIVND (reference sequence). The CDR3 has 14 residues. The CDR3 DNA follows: TGTGCCAGTAGTATTTACAGGAGGGACACTGAAGCTTTCTTT. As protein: CASSIYRRDTEAFF.

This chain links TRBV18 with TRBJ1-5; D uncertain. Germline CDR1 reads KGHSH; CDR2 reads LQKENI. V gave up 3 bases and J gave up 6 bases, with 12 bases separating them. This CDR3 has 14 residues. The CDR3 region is CASSPTAGIQPQHF. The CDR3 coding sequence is TGTGCCAGCTCACCGACCGCAGGAATTCAGCCCCAGCATTTT. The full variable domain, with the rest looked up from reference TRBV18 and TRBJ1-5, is NAGVMQNPRHLVRRRGQEARLRCSPMKGHSHVYWYRQLPEEGLKFMVYLQKENIIDESGMPKERFSAEFPKEGPSILRIQQVVRGDSAAYFCASSPTAGIQPQHFGDGTRLSIL.

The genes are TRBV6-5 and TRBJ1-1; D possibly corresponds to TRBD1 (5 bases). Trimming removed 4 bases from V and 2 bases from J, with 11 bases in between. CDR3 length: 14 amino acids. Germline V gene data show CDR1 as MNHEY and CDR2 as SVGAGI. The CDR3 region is CASSWDHSNTEAFF. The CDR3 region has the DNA TGTGCCAGCAGTTGGGACCACTCCAACACTGAAGCTTTCTTT.

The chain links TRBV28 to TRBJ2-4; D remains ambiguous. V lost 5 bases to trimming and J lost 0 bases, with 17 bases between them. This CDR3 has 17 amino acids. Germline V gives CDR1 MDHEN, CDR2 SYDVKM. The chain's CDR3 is CASSQRRWSLAKNIQYF. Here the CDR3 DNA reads TGTGCCAGCAGTCAGCGAAGGTGGAGTCTAGCCAAAAACATTCAGTACTTC.

The CDR3 spells CAWSDDPRGSLFGNQPQHF. CDR3 bases: TGTGCCTGGAGTGACGACCCCCGGGGGAGTCTTTTTGGCAATCAGCCCCAGCATTTT. This chain connects TRBV30 to TRBJ1-5, with D possibly being TRBD1 (5 bases). The V gene's germline CDR1 is GTSNPN and CDR2 SVGIG (reference sequence). Trimming left V 1 base short and J 2 bases short, with 24 bases between. The CDR3 has 19 amino acids.

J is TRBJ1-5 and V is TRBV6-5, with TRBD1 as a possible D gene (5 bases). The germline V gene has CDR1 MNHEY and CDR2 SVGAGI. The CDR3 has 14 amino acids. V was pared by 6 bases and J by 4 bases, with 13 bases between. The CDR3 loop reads CASSINSGNQPQHF. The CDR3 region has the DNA TGTGCCAGCAGCATAAACTCAGGGAATCAGCCCCAGCATTTT.

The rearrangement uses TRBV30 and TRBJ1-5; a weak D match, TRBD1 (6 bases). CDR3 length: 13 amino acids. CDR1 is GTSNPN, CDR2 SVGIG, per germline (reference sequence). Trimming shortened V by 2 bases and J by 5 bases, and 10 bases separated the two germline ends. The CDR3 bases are TGTGCCTGGAGTAAGGGGGTCGATCAGCCCCAGCATTTT. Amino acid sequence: CAWSKGVDQPQHF.

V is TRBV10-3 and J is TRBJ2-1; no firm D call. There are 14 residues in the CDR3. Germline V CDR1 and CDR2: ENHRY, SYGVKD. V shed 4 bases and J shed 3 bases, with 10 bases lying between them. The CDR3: CAISVDGDYNEQFF. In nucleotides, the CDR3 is TGTGCCATCAGTGTCGACGGAGACTACAATGAGCAGTTCTTC.

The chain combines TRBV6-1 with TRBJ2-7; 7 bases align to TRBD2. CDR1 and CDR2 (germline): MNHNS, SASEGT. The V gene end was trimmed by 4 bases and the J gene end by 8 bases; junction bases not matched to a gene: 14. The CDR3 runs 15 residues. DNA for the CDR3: TGTGCCAGCAGTGGTACCGGGACTACCCGAACCAAGCAGTACTTC. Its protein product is CASSGTGTTRTKQYF.

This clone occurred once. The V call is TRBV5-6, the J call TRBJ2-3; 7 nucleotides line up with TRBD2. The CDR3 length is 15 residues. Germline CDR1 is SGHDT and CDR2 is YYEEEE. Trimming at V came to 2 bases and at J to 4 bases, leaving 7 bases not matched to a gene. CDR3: CASSFKAGAADTQYF. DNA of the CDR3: TGTGCCAGCAGCTTTAAGGCGGGAGCGGCAGATACGCAGTATTTT.

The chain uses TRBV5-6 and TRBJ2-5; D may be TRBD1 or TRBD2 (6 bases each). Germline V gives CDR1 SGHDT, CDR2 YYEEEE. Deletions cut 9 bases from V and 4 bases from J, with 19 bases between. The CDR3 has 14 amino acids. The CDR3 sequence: CATAQLGGAETQYF. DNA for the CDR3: TGTGCCACCGCTCAGCTGGGGGGCGCAGAGACCCAGTACTTC.

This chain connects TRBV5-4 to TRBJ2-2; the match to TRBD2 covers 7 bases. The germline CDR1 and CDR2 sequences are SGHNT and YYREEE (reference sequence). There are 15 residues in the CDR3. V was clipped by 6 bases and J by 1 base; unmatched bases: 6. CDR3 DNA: TGTGCCAGCAATTCATCGGGGGGGAACACCGGGGAGCTGTTTTTT. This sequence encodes CASNSSGGNTGELFF.

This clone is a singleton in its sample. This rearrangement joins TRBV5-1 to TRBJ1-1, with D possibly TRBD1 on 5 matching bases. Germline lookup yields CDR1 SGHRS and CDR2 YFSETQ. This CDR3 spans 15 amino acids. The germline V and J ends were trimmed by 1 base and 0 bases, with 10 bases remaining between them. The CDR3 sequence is CASSLTGPLNTEAFF. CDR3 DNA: TGCGCCAGCAGCTTGACGGGACCTTTGAACACTGAAGCTTTCTTT.

CDR3 amino acids: CASSPSSRDLIRNEKLFF. In nucleotides, the CDR3 is TGTGCCAGCTCACCTAGTAGCCGTGACTTGATCCGTAATGAAAAACTGTTTTTT. V gene TRBV18 combines with J gene TRBJ1-4; D gene unclear. The CDR3 loop spans 18 amino acids. The V end lost 3 bases, the J end lost 4 bases, and 21 bases lay between the germline ends. Germline-derived CDR1 and CDR2 are KGHSH and LQKENI. The complete variable domain, with remaining parts taken from reference TRBV18 and TRBJ1-4, reads NAGVMQNPRHLVRRRGQEARLRCSPMKGHSHVYWYRQLPEEGLKFMVYLQKENIIDESGMPKERFSAEFPKEGPSILRIQQVVRGDSAAYFCASSPSSRDLIRNEKLFFGSGTQLSVL.

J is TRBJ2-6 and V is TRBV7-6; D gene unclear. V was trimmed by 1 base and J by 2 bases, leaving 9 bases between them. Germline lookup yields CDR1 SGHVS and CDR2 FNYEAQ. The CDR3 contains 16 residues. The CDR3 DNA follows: TGTGCCAGCAGCTTAGGCAGCCTCGCTGGGGCCAACGTCCTGACTTTC. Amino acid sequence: CASSLGSLAGANVLTF.

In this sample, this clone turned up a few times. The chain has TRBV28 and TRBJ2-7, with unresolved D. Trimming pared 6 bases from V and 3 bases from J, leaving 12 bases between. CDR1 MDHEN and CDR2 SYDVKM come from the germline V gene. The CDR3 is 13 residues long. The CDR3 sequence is CASSLGALYEQYF. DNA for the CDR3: TGTGCCAGCAGCCTCGGCGCCCTCTACGAGCAGTACTTC.